The TCR beta chain described here comes from a study of T cells in Graves' hyperthyroidism and ophthalmopathy. The CDR3 regions of TCR beta were amplified from RNA transcripts. An initial round of RT-PCR targeting the TCR CDR3 relied on the HTBI primer set. TCRdb reprocessed the multiplex PCR reads via MiXCR and lists one record per CDR3 protein. The sample includes hundreds of thousands of distinct CDR3 sequences, roughly 14% of them seen just once. Per germline, CDR1 SGHVS and CDR2 FQNEAQ. The CDR3 spans 14 residues. Trimming removed 1 base at V and 6 bases at J, with 13 bases between. This clonotype occurred many times. PBMCs came from about 10 ml fresh peripheral blood.

The sequence came from a woman in her 40s with Graves' ophthalmopathy. The V and J genes are TRBV7-8 and TRBJ2-7, with D perhaps matching TRBD1 (8 bases). The material sequenced was blood. In DNA, the CDR3 is TGTGCCAGCAGCTTAGGGACAGGGAGGGGCGAGCAGTACTTC. Its protein product is CASSLGTGRGEQYF.